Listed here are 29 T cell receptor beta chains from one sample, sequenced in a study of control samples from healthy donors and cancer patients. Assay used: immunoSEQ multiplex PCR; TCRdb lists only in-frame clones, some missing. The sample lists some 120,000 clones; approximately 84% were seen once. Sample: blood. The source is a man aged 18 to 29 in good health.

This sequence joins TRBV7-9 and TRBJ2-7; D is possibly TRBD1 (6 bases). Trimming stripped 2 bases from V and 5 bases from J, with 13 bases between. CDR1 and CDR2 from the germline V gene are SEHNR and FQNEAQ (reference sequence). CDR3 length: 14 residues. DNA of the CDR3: TGTGCCAGCAGCTTAACACAGGGATTCGACGAGCAGTACTTC. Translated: CASSLTQGFDEQYF. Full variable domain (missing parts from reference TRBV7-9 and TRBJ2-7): DTGVSQNPRHKITKRGQNVTFRCDPISEHNRLYWYRQTLGQGPEFLTYFQNEAQLEKSRLLSDRFSAERPKGSFSTLEIQRTEQGDSAMYLCASSLTQGFDEQYFGPGTRLTVT.

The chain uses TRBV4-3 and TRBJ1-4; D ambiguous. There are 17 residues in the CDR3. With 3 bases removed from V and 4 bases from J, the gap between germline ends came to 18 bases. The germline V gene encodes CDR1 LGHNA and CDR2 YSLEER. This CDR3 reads CASSQSVRTGFNEKLFF. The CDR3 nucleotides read TGCGCCAGCAGCCAGAGTGTCCGGACGGGTTTTAATGAAAAACTGTTTTTT.

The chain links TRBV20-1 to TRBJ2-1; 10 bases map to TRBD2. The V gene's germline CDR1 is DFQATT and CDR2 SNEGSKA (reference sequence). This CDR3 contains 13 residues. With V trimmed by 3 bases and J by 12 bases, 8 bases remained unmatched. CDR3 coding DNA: TGCAGTGCTAGTGGCACTAGCGGGATCGGGCAGTTCTTC. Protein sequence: CSASGTSGIGQFF.

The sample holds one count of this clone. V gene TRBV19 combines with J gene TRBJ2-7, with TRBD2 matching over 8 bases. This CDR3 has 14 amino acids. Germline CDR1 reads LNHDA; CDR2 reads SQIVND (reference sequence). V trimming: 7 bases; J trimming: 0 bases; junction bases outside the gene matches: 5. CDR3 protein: CASTRTSNSYEQYF. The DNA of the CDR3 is TGTGCCAGTACGCGGACTAGCAACTCCTACGAGCAGTACTTC.

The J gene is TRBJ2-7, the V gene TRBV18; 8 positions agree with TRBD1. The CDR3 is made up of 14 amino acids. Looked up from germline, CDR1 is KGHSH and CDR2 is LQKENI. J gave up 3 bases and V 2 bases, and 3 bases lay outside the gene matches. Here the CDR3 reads CASSPTTGGYEQYF. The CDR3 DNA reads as TGTGCCAGCTCACCAACAACAGGGGGCTACGAGCAGTACTTC.

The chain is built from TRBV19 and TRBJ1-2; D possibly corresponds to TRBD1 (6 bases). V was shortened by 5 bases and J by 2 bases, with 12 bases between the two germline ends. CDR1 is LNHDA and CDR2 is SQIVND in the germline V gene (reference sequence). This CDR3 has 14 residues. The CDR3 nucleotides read TGTGCCAGTAGTTGGAGGACAGTCAACTATGGCTACACCTTC. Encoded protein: CASSWRTVNYGYTF.

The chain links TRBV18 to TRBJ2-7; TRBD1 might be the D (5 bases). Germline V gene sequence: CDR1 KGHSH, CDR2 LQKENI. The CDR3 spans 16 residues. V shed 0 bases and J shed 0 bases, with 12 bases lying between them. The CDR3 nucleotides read TGTGCCAGCTCACCACCAGGGGCAGGCTTCTCCTACGAGCAGTACTTC. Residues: CASSPPGAGFSYEQYF.

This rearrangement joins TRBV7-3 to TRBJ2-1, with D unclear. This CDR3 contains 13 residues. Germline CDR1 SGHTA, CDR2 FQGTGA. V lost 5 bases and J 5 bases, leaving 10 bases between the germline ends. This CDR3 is CASSHDNNNEQFF. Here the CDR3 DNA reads TGTGCCAGCAGCCATGACAACAACAATGAGCAGTTCTTC.

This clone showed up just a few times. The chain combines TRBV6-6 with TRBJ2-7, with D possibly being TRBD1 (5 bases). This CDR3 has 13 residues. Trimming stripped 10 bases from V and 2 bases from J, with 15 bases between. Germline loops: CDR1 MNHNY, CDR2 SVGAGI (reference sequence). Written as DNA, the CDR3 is TGTGCCACAAAAACACAGGCTGCCTACGAGCAGTACTTC. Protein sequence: CATKTQAAYEQYF.

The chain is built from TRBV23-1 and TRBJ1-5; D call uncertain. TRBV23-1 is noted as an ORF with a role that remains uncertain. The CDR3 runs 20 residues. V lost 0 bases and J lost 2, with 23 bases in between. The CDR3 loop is CASSQSVAQDGYKCNQPQHF. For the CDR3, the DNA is TGCGCCAGCAGTCAATCGGTGGCCCAGGATGGATATAAATGCAATCAGCCCCAGCATTTT.

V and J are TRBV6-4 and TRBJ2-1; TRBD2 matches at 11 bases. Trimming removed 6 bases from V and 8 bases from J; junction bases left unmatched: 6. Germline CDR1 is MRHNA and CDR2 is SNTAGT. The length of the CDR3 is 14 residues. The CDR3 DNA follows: TGTGCCAGCAGGCTAGCGGGAGGCCCTTATGAGCAGTTCTTC. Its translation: CASRLAGGPYEQFF.

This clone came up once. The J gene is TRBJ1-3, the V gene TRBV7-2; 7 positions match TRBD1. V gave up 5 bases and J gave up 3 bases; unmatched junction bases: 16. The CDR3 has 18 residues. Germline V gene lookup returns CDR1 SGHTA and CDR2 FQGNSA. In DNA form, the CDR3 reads TGTGCCAGCAGCCTAGTCTCTTTGTCAGGGGGTCTTGGAAACACCATATATTTT. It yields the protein CASSLVSLSGGLGNTIYF.

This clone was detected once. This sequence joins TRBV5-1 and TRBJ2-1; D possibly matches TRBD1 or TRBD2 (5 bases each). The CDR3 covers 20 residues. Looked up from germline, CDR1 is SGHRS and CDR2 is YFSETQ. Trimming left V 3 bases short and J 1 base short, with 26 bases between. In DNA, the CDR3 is TGCGCCAGCAGCTCAAGGAGCAGAGGGACGAGCTACCCTTCCTACAATGAGCAGTTCTTC. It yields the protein CASSSRSRGTSYPSYNEQFF.

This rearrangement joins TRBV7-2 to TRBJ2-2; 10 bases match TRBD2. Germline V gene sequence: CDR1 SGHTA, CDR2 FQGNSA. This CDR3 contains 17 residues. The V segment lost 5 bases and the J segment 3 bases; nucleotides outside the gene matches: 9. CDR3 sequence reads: CASSTRTSGEHTGELFF. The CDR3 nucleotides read TGTGCCAGCAGCACCAGGACTAGCGGTGAACACACCGGGGAGCTGTTTTTT.

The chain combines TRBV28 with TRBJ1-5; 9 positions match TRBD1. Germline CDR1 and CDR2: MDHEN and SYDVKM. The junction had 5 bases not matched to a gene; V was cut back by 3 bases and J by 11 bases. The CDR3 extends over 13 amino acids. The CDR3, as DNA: TGTGCCAGCAGTTTGGGACAGGGTAGGGCCCAGCATTTT. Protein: CASSLGQGRAQHF.

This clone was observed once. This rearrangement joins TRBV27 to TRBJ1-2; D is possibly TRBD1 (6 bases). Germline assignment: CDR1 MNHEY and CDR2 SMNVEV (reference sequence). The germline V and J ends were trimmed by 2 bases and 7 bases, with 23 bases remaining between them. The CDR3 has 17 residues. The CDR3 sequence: CASSLRGVAGVMGGYTF. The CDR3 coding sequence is TGTGCCAGCAGTTTAAGGGGAGTGGCAGGGGTGATGGGTGGCTACACCTTC.

The CDR3 region has the DNA TGTGCCAGCAGTTGGGACAGGGCGGGCGAGCAGTACTTC. Translation gives CASSWDRAGEQYF. The chain uses TRBV27 and TRBJ2-7, with 9 bases identical to TRBD1. CDR1 is MNHEY, CDR2 SMNVEV, per germline (reference sequence). The CDR3 is 13 amino acids. The J segment lost 6 bases and the V segment lost 4 bases, leaving 4 bases of the junction unmatched.

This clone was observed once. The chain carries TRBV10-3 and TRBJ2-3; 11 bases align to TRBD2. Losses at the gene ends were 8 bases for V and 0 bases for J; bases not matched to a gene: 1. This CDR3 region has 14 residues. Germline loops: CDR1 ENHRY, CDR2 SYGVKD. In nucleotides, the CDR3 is TGTGCCATCCTAGCGGGAGGTAGCACAGATACGCAGTATTTT. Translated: CAILAGGSTDTQYF.

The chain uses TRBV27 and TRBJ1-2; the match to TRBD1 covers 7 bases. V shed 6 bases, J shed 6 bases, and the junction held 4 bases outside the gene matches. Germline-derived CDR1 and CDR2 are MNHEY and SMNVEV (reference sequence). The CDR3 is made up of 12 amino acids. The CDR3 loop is CASSRGGHGYTF. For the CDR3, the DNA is TGTGCCAGCAGCCGAGGGGGCCATGGCTACACCTTC.

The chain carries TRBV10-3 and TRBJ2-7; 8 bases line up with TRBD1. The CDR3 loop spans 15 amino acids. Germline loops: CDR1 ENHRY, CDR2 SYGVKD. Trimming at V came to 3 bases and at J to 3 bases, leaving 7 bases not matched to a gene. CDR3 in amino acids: CAISDPGQGGYEQYF. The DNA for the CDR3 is TGTGCCATCAGTGACCCTGGACAGGGAGGCTACGAGCAGTACTTC.

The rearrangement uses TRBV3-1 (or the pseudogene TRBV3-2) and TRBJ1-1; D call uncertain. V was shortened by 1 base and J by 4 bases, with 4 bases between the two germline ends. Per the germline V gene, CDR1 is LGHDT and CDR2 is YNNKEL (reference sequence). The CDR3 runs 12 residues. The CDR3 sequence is CASSQVVTEAFF. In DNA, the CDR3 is TGTGCCAGCAGCCAAGTCGTCACTGAAGCTTTCTTT.

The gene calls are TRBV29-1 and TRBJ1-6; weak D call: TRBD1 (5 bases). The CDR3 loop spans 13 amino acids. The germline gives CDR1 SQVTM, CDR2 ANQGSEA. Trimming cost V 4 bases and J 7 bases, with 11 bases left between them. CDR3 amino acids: CSVGGTANSPLHF. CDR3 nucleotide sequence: TGCAGCGTTGGAGGGACGGCAAATTCACCCCTCCACTTT.

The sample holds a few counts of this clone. CDR3 nucleotides: TGTGCCAGCAGCTCCCGGCCCCCGGACAGTAACTATGGCTACACCTTC. Encoded protein: CASSSRPPDSNYGYTF. The chain couples TRBV7-3 to TRBJ1-2, with D tentatively TRBD1 (6 bases). The CDR3 consists of 16 residues. Germline V gene lookup returns CDR1 SGHTA and CDR2 FQGTGA. Trimming left V 4 bases short and J 1 base short, with 16 bases between.

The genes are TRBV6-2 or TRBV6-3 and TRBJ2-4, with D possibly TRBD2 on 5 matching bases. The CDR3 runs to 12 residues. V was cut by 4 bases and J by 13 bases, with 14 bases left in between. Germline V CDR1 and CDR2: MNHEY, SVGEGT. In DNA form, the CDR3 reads TGTGCCAGCAGTTTCTCGGCCGGGGTCCAGTACTTC. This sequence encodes CASSFSAGVQYF.

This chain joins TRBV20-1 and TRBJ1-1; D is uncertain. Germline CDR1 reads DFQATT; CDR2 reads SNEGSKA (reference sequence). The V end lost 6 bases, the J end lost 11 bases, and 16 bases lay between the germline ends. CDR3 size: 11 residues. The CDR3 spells CSALHSPGAFF. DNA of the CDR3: TGCAGTGCGCTACATTCACCGGGCGCTTTCTTT.

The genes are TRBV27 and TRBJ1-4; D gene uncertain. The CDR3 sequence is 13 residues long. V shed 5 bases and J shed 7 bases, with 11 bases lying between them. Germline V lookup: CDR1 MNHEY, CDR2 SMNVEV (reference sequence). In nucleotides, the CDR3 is TGTGCCAGCAGTCCCCGCTTGGGTGAAAAACTGTTTTTT. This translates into CASSPRLGEKLFF.

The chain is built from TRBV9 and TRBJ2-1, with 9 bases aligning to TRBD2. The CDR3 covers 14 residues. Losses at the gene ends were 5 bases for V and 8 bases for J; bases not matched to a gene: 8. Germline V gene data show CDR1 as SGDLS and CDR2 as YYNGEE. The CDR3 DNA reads TGTGCCAGCAGTCGTAGCGGGAGAGGCGATGAGCAGTTCTTC. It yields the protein CASSRSGRGDEQFF.

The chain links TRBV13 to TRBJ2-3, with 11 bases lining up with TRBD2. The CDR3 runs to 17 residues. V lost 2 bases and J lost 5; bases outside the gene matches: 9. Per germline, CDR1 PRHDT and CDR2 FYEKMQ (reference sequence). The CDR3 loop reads CASSLNLLLAGGDTQYF. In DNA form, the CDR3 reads TGTGCCAGCAGCTTAAATCTCCTTCTAGCGGGAGGAGATACGCAGTATTTT.

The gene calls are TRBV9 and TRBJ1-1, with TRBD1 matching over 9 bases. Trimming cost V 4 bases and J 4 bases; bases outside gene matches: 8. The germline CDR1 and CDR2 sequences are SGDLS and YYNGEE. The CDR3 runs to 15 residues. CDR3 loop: CASSPTTGGPTEAFF. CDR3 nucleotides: TGTGCCAGCAGCCCTACGACAGGGGGACCCACTGAAGCTTTCTTT. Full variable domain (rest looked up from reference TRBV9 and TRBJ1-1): DSGVTQTPKHLITATGQRVTLRCSPRSGDLSVYWYQQSLDQGLQFLIQYYNGEERAKGNILERFSAQQFPDLHSELNLSSLELGDSALYFCASSPTTGGPTEAFFGQGTRLTVV.